This is a list of T cell receptor beta chains from one sample in a study of blood T cell repertoires in COVID-19. TCRdb keeps only in-frame clones here, not all; method: immunoSEQ multiplex PCR. The sample includes about 170,000 clones, about four fifths of them seen just once. The sample was PBMCs or T cells enriched from blood (not recorded which). The receptors stem from a woman between 50 and 59 years old in a cohort exposed to, infected with or recovered from COVID-19 (not recorded which). The CDR3 runs from the conserved cysteine through the conserved F or W. Fields, in order: V gene, J gene, D gene, CDR3 protein. A D gene is named only where the DNA matches it firmly.

V gene: TRBV7-2
J gene: TRBJ1-1
D gene: -
CDR3 protein: CASSLGHYTEAFF

V gene: TRBV7-9
J gene: TRBJ2-5
D gene: TRBD2
CDR3 protein: CASSLIGAGGQETQYF

V gene: TRBV3-1/TRBV3-2
J gene: TRBJ1-1
D gene: TRBD1
CDR3 protein: CASSQLLGRGTEAFF

V gene: TRBV5-1
J gene: TRBJ1-1
D gene: -
CDR3 protein: CASSLEMPGNTEAFF

V gene: TRBV12-5
J gene: TRBJ1-5
D gene: -
CDR3 protein: CASGFSGARQPQHF

V gene: TRBV7-8
J gene: TRBJ1-1
D gene: -
CDR3 protein: CASRIRGGRNTEAFF

V gene: TRBV9
J gene: TRBJ2-2
D gene: -
CDR3 protein: CASSPLQGTGELFF

V gene: TRBV5-4
J gene: TRBJ2-1
D gene: TRBD2
CDR3 protein: CASSGEGLAGLNEQFF

V gene: TRBV10-3
J gene: TRBJ2-3
D gene: TRBD2
CDR3 protein: CAITARLAGGSTDTQYF

V gene: TRBV2
J gene: TRBJ1-2
D gene: -
CDR3 protein: CASSDGQSYGYTF

V gene: TRBV19
J gene: TRBJ2-7
D gene: -
CDR3 protein: CASSTFPSYEQYF

V gene: TRBV6-6
J gene: TRBJ1-2
D gene: -
CDR3 protein: CASARGPTYGYTF

V gene: TRBV5-5
J gene: TRBJ1-2
D gene: -
CDR3 protein: CASSLHLTPVNGYTF

V gene: TRBV4-3
J gene: TRBJ2-5
D gene: TRBD2
CDR3 protein: CASSQAGGPQETQYF

V gene: TRBV5-1
J gene: TRBJ1-1
D gene: -
CDR3 protein: CASSLGLGLNTEAFF

V gene: TRBV18
J gene: TRBJ1-4
D gene: -
CDR3 protein: CASSPRETGNEKLFF

V gene: TRBV28
J gene: TRBJ2-7
D gene: TRBD1
CDR3 protein: CASRLQGPQRIYEQYF